One sample yielded the 14 T cell receptor beta chains listed below, sequenced in a study of blood T cell repertoires in COVID-19. Assay used: immunoSEQ multiplex PCR; TCRdb lists only in-frame clones, some missing. This table has 200,000 to 250,000 clones, approximately 85% appearing once. Material: peripheral blood. The receptors stem from an older woman with COVID-19, enrolled during active disease.

A single count supports this clone. The chain's CDR3 is CASSPSGTSGVYEQYF. For the CDR3, the DNA is TGTGCCAGTAGTCCCTCCGGGACTAGCGGGGTCTACGAGCAGTACTTC. The chain is built from TRBV19 and TRBJ2-7; 13 nucleotides line up with TRBD2. V shed 5 bases, J shed 3 bases, and the junction held 7 bases outside the gene matches. Per germline, CDR1 LNHDA and CDR2 SQIVND (reference sequence). This CDR3 region has 16 residues.

This clone was counted between two and nine times. The genes are TRBV27 and TRBJ2-7; D uncertain. The CDR3 has 13 residues. V was clipped by 2 bases and J by 3 bases, with 8 bases between them. Germline lookup yields CDR1 MNHEY and CDR2 SMNVEV (reference sequence). CDR3: CASSLNPGYEQYF. CDR3 nucleotide sequence: TGTGCCAGCAGTTTAAATCCGGGCTACGAGCAGTACTTC.

V and J are TRBV6-5 and TRBJ1-1; no clear D gene. Germline V gene lookup returns CDR1 MNHEY and CDR2 SVGAGI. There are 13 residues in the CDR3. V was pared by 6 bases and J by 0 bases, with 8 bases between. As DNA, the CDR3 is TGTGCCAGCAGGTCAACAATGAACACTGAAGCTTTCTTT. Residues: CASRSTMNTEAFF.

The rearrangement uses TRBV14 and TRBJ1-1, with D unresolved. Germline CDR1 reads SGHDN; CDR2 reads FVKESK. Trimming cost V 2 bases and J 1 base, with 14 bases left between them. The CDR3 length is 16 residues. DNA for the CDR3: TGTGCCAGCAGCCAATTTCAGTCTGGGAGGAACACTGAAGCTTTCTTT. This translates into CASSQFQSGRNTEAFF.

A single count supports this clone. The chain recombines TRBV3-1 (or the pseudogene TRBV3-2) with TRBJ1-2; no reliable D call. The CDR3 sequence is 12 residues long. CDR1 and CDR2 from the germline V gene are LGHDT and YNNKEL (reference sequence). Trimming stripped 6 bases from V and 3 bases from J, with 8 bases between. The CDR3 nucleotides are TGTGCCAGCAGTCGAGAGGACTATGGCTACACCTTC. It translates to CASSREDYGYTF.

The chain couples TRBV7-3 to TRBJ1-1; D uncertain. CDR1 and CDR2 from the germline V gene are SGHTA and FQGTGA. The CDR3 is 13 residues long. Trimming cost V 6 bases and J 1 base, with 9 bases left between them. CDR3 in DNA: TGTGCCAGCAGTCGACGGAGGAACACTGAAGCTTTCTTT. This sequence encodes CASSRRRNTEAFF.

This chain uses TRBV21-1 with TRBJ2-7; TRBD1 is taken as the D call from the table, unchecked against the DNA. TRBV21-1 is a known pseudogene. This CDR3 has 13 residues. CDR3 nucleotides: TGTGCCAGCAGCGTCAAGACAGGGGGCGAGCAGTACTTC. It specifies CASSVKTGGEQYF.

This chain links TRBV6-5 with TRBJ2-3; tentatively, D is TRBD1 (5 bases). The CDR3 is made up of 14 amino acids. Germline V CDR1 and CDR2: MNHEY, SVGAGI. V lost 0 bases and J lost 10, with 14 bases in between. CDR3 in DNA: TGTGCCAGCAGTTACTCCCATACCCAAGGGGCGCAGTATTTT. It specifies CASSYSHTQGAQYF.

The rearrangement uses TRBV2 and TRBJ1-6; 8 bases map to TRBD1. From germline, CDR1 is SNHLY and CDR2 FYNNEI. Trimming removed 3 bases from V and 14 bases from J; junction bases left unmatched: 6. This CDR3 has 13 residues. The CDR3 reads CASSETGALTLHF. The CDR3 DNA reads as TGTGCCAGCAGTGAGACAGGGGCATTGACCCTCCACTTT.

The V and J genes are TRBV5-5 and TRBJ2-7; TRBD2 matches 8 bases. The V gene end was trimmed by 1 base and the J gene end by 10 bases; junction bases not matched to a gene: 10. CDR1 and CDR2 (germline): SGHKS, YYEKEE (reference sequence). CDR3 length equals 14 residues. The CDR3 DNA follows: TGTGCCAGCAGCTTGTTGGTAGCGGGGAAACCTCAGTACTTC. This codes for CASSLLVAGKPQYF.

The V call is TRBV19, the J call TRBJ2-3, with D maybe TRBD2 (6 bases). Trimming pared 5 bases from V and 0 bases from J, leaving 15 bases between. Per germline, CDR1 LNHDA and CDR2 SQIVND (reference sequence). The CDR3 has 16 residues. The CDR3 coding sequence is TGTGCCAGTAGTCCCCGGGAGTCGACTAGCACAGATACGCAGTATTTT. This gives the protein CASSPRESTSTDTQYF.

V gene TRBV2 combines with J gene TRBJ1-6, with D maybe TRBD1 (5 bases). Trimming removed 2 bases from V and 0 bases from J, with 8 bases in between. Germline CDR1 reads SNHLY; CDR2 reads FYNNEI. CDR3 length: 16 amino acids. Written as DNA, the CDR3 is TGTGCCAGCAGTGAACGTAGGGGCTCCTATAATTCACCCCTCCACTTT. This translates into CASSERRGSYNSPLHF.

The chain couples TRBV14 to TRBJ2-6; no clear D gene. Germline values: CDR1 SGHDN, CDR2 FVKESK. V was trimmed by 5 bases and J by 4 bases, leaving 6 bases between them. CDR3 length: 13 residues. DNA for the CDR3: TGTGCCAGCAGCGCGACAGGGGCCAACGTCCTGACTTTC. This codes for CASSATGANVLTF.

J is TRBJ1-2 and V is TRBV7-2; D call uncertain. Germline assignment: CDR1 SGHTA and CDR2 FQGNSA. V was clipped by 5 bases and J by 8 bases, with 15 bases between them. This CDR3 has 13 amino acids. The CDR3: CASSLGGLSGYTF. CDR3 nucleotide sequence: TGTGCCAGCAGCCTAGGAGGGTTGAGCGGCTACACCTTC.